The clone carrying this TCR beta chain appeared a single time. The antigen remains unidentified. Libraries were prepared by immunoSEQ multiplex PCR; TCRdb keeps only in-frame clonotypes and omits some of them. Among 80,000 to 95,000 clones listed, around 88% were seen once. This entry comes from a study of identifying expanded T cells in peripheral blood. Study results and limitations: Differentially abundant clones: 0.95 to 1.5 between replicates, about 15 at approximately 14 days, roughly 18 at four. Variance in clone template counts between approximately 2-week samples significantly increased with total template count across all healthy donors.

Collection occurred without any documented infections or immune events in donors. The CDR3 consists of 17 residues. The V and J ends lost 10 bases and 4 bases respectively, with 26 bases between them. Germline-derived CDR1 and CDR2 are MDHEN and SYDVKM. The receptor was derived from a person aged 18 to 75 in good health. The sequencing sample was made of blood. The chain has TRBV28 and TRBJ1-5; tentatively, D is TRBD1 (6 bases). The CDR3 spells CATSATGIKDRNQPQHF. Here the CDR3 DNA reads TGTGCCACTTCGGCGACAGGAATAAAGGATCGGAATCAGCCCCAGCATTTT.